This TCR beta chain emerged from a study of cytomegalovirus exposure and HLA in healthy donors. A word on this clone: Its antigen is as yet unknown.

Study-level points and caveats: Other equally common chains were less clonally expanded than HLA-associated TCR beta chains, a later analysis showed. Roughly uniform sequencing depth across donors was assumed, possibly incorrectly. Association of 17,000 or so TCR beta sequences with HLA alleles was found at 0.05 false discovery rate in a later analysis. In an earlier analysis, in around 590 donors, most V segments appeared productive either ~90% or ~30% of the time.

PCR was performed using 60 Vbeta and 13 Jbeta primers. Sequencing used immunoSEQ multiplex PCR; TCRdb keeps in-frame clones, though not all of them. The data hold 150,000 to 200,000 clones, with about 80% observed a single time. This TCR was recovered from a man between 25 and 39 years old in good health and CMV-seronegative. Sequenced material: PBMCs.

The CDR3 region has the DNA TGCGCCACACAACGGCCGCGGGTGAGGAACACTGAAGCTTTCTTT. Amino acids: CATQRPRVRNTEAFF. The chain combines TRBV23-1 with TRBJ1-1; D is ambiguous. TRBV23-1 is treated as an ORF (open reading frame) with a function not yet certain. CDR3 length: 15 amino acids. V dropped 10 bases and J dropped 1 base, with 19 bases sitting between them.